This T cell receptor (beta chain) was captured by sequencing in a study of high-grade serous ovarian cancer treatment subgroups. Study summary: Samples averaged roughly 15,000 reads and several thousand unique TCR beta rearrangements.

Trimming took 2 bases from V and 4 from J; bases not matched to a gene: 15. Germline values: CDR1 SGHAT, CDR2 FQNNGV. This CDR3 spans 18 amino acids. Tumor samples were taken before definitive surgery or chemotherapy. Using immunoSEQ multiplex PCR, the repertoire was profiled, and TCRdb retains in-frame clones only, with some absent. This sample carries around 8,500 clones, 70% to 80% of them seen once, and the ten largest clones take 5% to 7%. Sequenced sample: tumor tissue. The chain has TRBV11-2 and TRBJ2-7, with 9 positions matching TRBD2. This TCR was sampled from a human donor with high-grade serous ovarian cancer. The CDR3 DNA sequence: TGTGCCAGCAGCTTATCGATCATTAGCGGGGGCGAGAGTTACGAGCAGTACTTC. Its protein product is CASSLSIISGGESYEQYF.